One sample yielded the 4 T cell receptor beta chains listed below, sequenced in a study of technical replicates of blood from a few donors. Repertoires were generated with immunoSEQ multiplex PCR, while TCRdb's copy carries only in-frame clones and drops some. The sample holds 80,000 or so clones, approximately 94% seen once. What was sequenced was T cells isolated from PBMCs. These receptors were collected from a human donor in good health.

The chain links TRBV7-9 to TRBJ2-5, with 7 nucleotides matching TRBD2. Germline-derived CDR1 and CDR2 are SEHNR and FQNEAQ (reference sequence). V lost 5 bases to trimming and J lost 7 bases; unmatched junction nucleotides: 16. The CDR3 sequence is 16 residues long. CDR3 residues: CASSAPSGHVLWTQYF. The CDR3 DNA reads TGTGCCAGCAGCGCTCCTAGCGGCCACGTCCTTTGGACCCAGTACTTC.

This clone was recorded once. J is TRBJ2-7 and V is TRBV19, with 8 bases aligning to TRBD1. This CDR3 is built from 15 residues. V shed 5 bases, J shed 0 bases, and the junction held 6 bases outside the gene matches. Germline-derived CDR1 and CDR2 are LNHDA and SQIVND (reference sequence). The CDR3 is CASSPGTGFSYEQYF. The CDR3 DNA reads as TGTGCCAGTAGTCCCGGGACAGGCTTCTCCTACGAGCAGTACTTC.

This rearrangement joins TRBV9 to TRBJ2-1, with TRBD2 matching over 9 bases. The junction had 12 bases not matched to a gene; V was cut back by 4 bases and J by 7 bases. CDR1 SGDLS and CDR2 YYNGEE come from the germline V gene. The CDR3 has 16 amino acids. CDR3 coding DNA: TGTGCCAGCAGCTCTAATAGCGGGAGAGGAGGTAATGAGCAGTTCTTC. It specifies CASSSNSGRGGNEQFF. The full variable domain, with the rest looked up from reference TRBV9 and TRBJ2-1, is DSGVTQTPKHLITATGQRVTLRCSPRSGDLSVYWYQQSLDQGLQFLIQYYNGEERAKGNILERFSAQQFPDLHSELNLSSLELGDSALYFCASSSNSGRGGNEQFFGPGTRLTVL.

The gene calls are TRBV6-1 and TRBJ2-4; no reliable D call. The CDR3 has 13 residues. Trimming pared 3 bases from V and 6 bases from J, leaving 9 bases between. Germline-derived CDR1 and CDR2 are MNHNS and SASEGT. The CDR3 DNA follows: TGTGCCAGCAGTGACTTGCCGGGAAACATTCAGTACTTC. Its translation is CASSDLPGNIQYF.